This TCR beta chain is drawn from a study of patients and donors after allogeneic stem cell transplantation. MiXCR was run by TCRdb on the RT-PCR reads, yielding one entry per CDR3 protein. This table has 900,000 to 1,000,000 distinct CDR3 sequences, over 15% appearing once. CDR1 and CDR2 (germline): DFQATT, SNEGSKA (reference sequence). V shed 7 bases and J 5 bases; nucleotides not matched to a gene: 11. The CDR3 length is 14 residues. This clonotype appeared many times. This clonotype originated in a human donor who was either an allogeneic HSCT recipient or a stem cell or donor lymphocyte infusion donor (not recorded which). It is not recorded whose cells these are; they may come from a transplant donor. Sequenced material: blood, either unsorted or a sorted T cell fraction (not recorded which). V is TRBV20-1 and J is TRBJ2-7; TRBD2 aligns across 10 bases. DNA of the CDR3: TGCAGTGTCCTCTCTCTAGCGGGGGAAAACGAGCAGTACTTC. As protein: CSVLSLAGENEQYF.